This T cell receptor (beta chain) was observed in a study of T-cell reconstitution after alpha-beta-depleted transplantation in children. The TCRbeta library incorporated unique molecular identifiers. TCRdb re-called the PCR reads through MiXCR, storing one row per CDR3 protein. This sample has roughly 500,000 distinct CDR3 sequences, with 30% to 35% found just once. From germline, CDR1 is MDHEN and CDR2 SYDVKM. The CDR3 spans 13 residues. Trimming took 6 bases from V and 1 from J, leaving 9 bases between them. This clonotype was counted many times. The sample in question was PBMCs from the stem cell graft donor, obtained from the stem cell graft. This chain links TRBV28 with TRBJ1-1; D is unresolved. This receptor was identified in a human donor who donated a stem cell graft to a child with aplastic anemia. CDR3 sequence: CASSFRGNTEAFF. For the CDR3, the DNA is TGTGCCAGCAGCTTCCGGGGGAACACTGAAGCTTTCTTT.